This T cell receptor beta chain originates from a study of beta chain features in type 1 diabetes (dated by TCRdb to the late 2010s). About the investigation overall: No differences in mean age, gender distribution, total cell number or subset yield were found between patients and healthy donors. A total of roughly 99 million sorted cells were examined across all samples, and the number of cells per subset was strongly correlated with RNA yield. The study compared TCRB repertoires of sorted circulating CD4+ T cell subsets between recently diagnosed type 1 diabetes patients and matched healthy donors. Regulatory and stem cell-like memory subsets were obtained from only 8 patients and roughly 8 healthy donors, while naive and central memory subsets were obtained from all 30 or so donors. Study-wide findings and limitations: Only small numbers of individuals were included in the HLA sub-analyses, which left unresolved whether HLA type had any influence on TCRB rearrangement. The naive, central memory and regulatory TCRB repertoires appeared to resemble one another more closely among patients than among healthy donors. Type 1 diabetes patients showed a moderate but significant shortening of TCRB CDR3 length in all four CD4+ subsets. Sequencing cDNA rather than genomic DNA could over-represent highly expressing activated cells, although activation and CD3 levels did not differ between groups. Shorter templates might have been favored by PCR, but patient and control samples were amplified and corrected together, so both groups would have been affected equally by any skew. At VDJ recombination sites, type 1 diabetes patients had fewer insertions and more deleted nucleotides, which implies abnormalities in thymic rearrangement.

Points on this clone: Its antigen is unknown. The sample holds no much larger clone one base away, and base qualities are not on file.

The entire amount of isolated RNA was reverse transcribed using the High Capacity cDNA Reverse Transcription Kit, so the sequenced TCRB transcripts were expressed ones. Deep immunoSEQ sequencing was applied to naive, central memory and regulatory T cell samples, giving an average of approximately 3.8 million total reads per sample. After sorted cells were lysed in RLT buffer, RNA was extracted with DNase-treated RNeasy Micro or Mini kits, with the choice depending on cell number. Each cell subset was processed on its own to prevent cross-contamination, while patient and healthy donor samples were processed together. Using the immunoSEQ multiplex PCR, TCRB sequences were amplified from cDNA into 87-bp fragments spanning the CDR3 region. Amplicons were sequenced on the Illumina HiSeq platform. Under the source paper's analysis protocol: PCR bias was corrected computationally using synthetic template baselines, and reads within Hamming distance 2 were collapsed, with unmergeable singletons discarded. By aligning reads against IMGT, V, D and J genes, CDR3 length, and insertions or deletions at six rearrangement sites were assigned. Within each subset, clonotype counts were normalized to sorted cell number, and only after that were true diversity and Gini coefficients computed with the tcR R package. Repertoire sharing was quantified using the overlap coefficient calculated on TCRB nucleotide sequences. Out-of-frame TCRB sequences from naive cells were analyzed as a proxy for the pre-selection repertoire. Held by TCRdb, this immuneACCESS table contains in-frame sequences only and omits some clones. Under half of the omission traces to an unresolved V gene where checked; the cause of the rest is unknown. The DNA gave D and trimming, while V, J and clone size come from that table. The sample table lists 250,000 to 300,000 clones, 24% of them with a count of one. The ten biggest clones cover more than 0.009% of the sample.

The CDR3, from cysteine to phenylalanine, totals 13 residues. Left in the record is the CDR3 DNA by itself, 39 bases read in frame from the first base. CDR1 and CDR2, per the germline V gene, are SQVTM and ANQGSEA. V sheds 4 bases and J sheds 2 bases, leaving 11 bases between their ends. Each donor gave one peripheral blood draw, roughly 0.11 L on average, collected into heparinised tubes. Using a panel that included CD45RO, CCR7, CD25, CD127, CD95 and CD27, naive, central memory, regulatory and stem cell-like memory CD4+ T cells were sorted on a BD FACSAria II. Every sorted population had a purity above 98%. PBMCs were isolated right away by Lymphoprep density gradient centrifugation and were stained directly, without culture. So that batch effects would be minimized, each experiment stained and sorted samples in pairs, pairing one healthy donor with one patient.

The source material was naive CD4+ T cells from blood. In the paper's terms, the cell subset or site label means: true naive CD4+ T cells. The chain was built from TRBV29-1 and TRBJ2-5; TRBD1 might be the D gene, on 6 matching bases. The sequence came from a woman between 25 and 40 years old with type 1 diabetes. The CDR3 protein sequence reads: CSVGQEIQETQYF. The bases read TGCAGCGTTGGACAGGAGATACAAGAGACCCAGTACTTC. Where the CDR3 stops, the reference TRBV29-1 and TRBJ2-5 genes take over; the full variable domain is SAVISQKPSRDICQRGTSLTIQCQVDSQVTMMFWYRQQPGQSLTLIATANQGSEATYESGFVIDKFPISRPNLTFSTLTVSNMSPEDSSIYLCSVGQEIQETQYFGPGTRLLVL.